This passage covers 8 T cell receptor beta chains from one sample sequenced in a study of blood T cell repertoires in COVID-19. Method: immunoSEQ multiplex PCR; TCRdb's copy keeps in-frame clones and lacks some. The sample has 200,000 or so clones, about four fifths seen once. The sequenced material came from PBMCs or T cells enriched from blood (not recorded which). The source of these receptors is a woman aged 40-49 years with acute COVID-19.

V gene TRBV25-1 combines with J gene TRBJ1-2, with TRBD1 matching over 9 bases. The CDR3 totals 15 residues. V trimming: 5 bases; J trimming: 2 bases; junction bases outside the gene matches: 6. Germline V gives CDR1 MGHDK, CDR2 SYGVNS. Here the CDR3 reads CASSTWTGENYGYTF. Here the CDR3 DNA reads TGTGCCAGCAGTACCTGGACAGGGGAAAACTATGGCTACACCTTC.

The rearrangement uses TRBV6-2 or TRBV6-3 and TRBJ1-2; TRBD1 matches at 7 bases. Germline CDR1 and CDR2: MNHEY and SVGEGT. V dropped 2 bases and J dropped 10; count of bases not matched to a gene: 4. The CDR3 has 12 amino acids. DNA of the CDR3: TGTGCCAGCAGTTACAGGGGGCCAGACTACACCTTC. Translating it yields CASSYRGPDYTF.

The rearrangement uses TRBV7-9 and TRBJ2-1, with TRBD2 identical over 9 bases. The ends lost 8 bases at V and 8 bases at J; junction bases unmatched: 7. This CDR3 has 13 residues. The germline gives CDR1 SEHNR, CDR2 FQNEAQ (reference sequence). The CDR3 loop is CASAGGTLDEQFF. The CDR3 DNA reads as TGTGCCAGCGCGGGGGGGACCCTCGATGAGCAGTTCTTC.

The chain links TRBV27 to TRBJ2-1, with 10 bases aligning to TRBD2. Germline V gene sequence: CDR1 MNHEY, CDR2 SMNVEV (reference sequence). The J segment lost 7 bases and the V segment lost 3 bases, leaving 3 bases of the junction unmatched. The CDR3 totals 14 residues. The CDR3 region is CASSFRTSGNEQFF. The CDR3 DNA reads TGTGCCAGCAGTTTCAGGACTAGCGGTAATGAGCAGTTCTTC.

The rearrangement links TRBV7-9 to TRBJ1-5, with 8 bases aligning to TRBD1. This CDR3 contains 14 residues. Per germline, CDR1 SEHNR and CDR2 FQNEAQ (reference sequence). With 5 bases clipped from V and 3 bases from J, the junction kept 3 bases outside the gene matches. The CDR3 DNA sequence: TGTGCCAGCAGCCAACAGGGGGACAATCAGCCCCAGCATTTT. Translation gives CASSQQGDNQPQHF.

The genes are TRBV29-1 and TRBJ2-1; D perhaps matches TRBD2 (5 bases). V was pared by 8 bases and J by 5 bases, with 10 bases between. CDR1 is SQVTM and CDR2 is ANQGSEA in the germline V gene. The CDR3 is 11 residues long. CDR3 in amino acids: CSSGDHNEQFF. The DNA for the CDR3 is TGCAGCTCCGGGGATCACAATGAGCAGTTCTTC.

The chain joins TRBV18 to TRBJ1-1, with D unresolved. This CDR3 region has 14 residues. The V and J ends lost 4 bases and 0 bases respectively, with 9 bases between them. Germline CDR1 KGHSH, CDR2 LQKENI. The CDR3 loop is CASSRSTVNTEAFF. The CDR3 coding sequence is TGTGCCAGCTCACGGTCCACTGTGAACACTGAAGCTTTCTTT.

V is TRBV4-3 and J is TRBJ2-2; the D gene is possibly TRBD1 (6 bases). This CDR3 contains 16 residues. Germline CDR1 and CDR2: LGHNA and YSLEER. With 1 base removed from V and 6 bases from J, the gap between germline ends came to 15 bases. The CDR3 reads CASSQGITGRAGELFF. CDR3 nucleotide sequence: TGCGCCAGCAGCCAAGGCATTACAGGGCGGGCCGGGGAGCTGTTTTTT.